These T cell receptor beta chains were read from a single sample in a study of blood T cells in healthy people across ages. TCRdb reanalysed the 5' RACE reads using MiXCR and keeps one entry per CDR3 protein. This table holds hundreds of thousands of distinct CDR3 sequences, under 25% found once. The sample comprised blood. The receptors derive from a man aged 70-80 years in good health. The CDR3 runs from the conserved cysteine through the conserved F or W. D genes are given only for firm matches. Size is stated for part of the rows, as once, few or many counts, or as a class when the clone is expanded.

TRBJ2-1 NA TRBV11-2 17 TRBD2 CASSLDLIAGSYNEQFF TGTGCCAGCAGCTTAGATCTGATAGCGGGTTCCTACAATGAGCAGTTCTTC
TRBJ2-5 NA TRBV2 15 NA CASSAPGGNQETQYF TGTGCCAGCAGCGCTCCCGGAGGGAATCAAGAGACCCAGTACTTC
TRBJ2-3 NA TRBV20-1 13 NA CSARRTVPHAQYF TGCAGTGCTAGACGAACCGTCCCGCACGCGCAGTATTTT
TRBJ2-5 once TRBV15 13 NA CATSSLTFGTQYF TGTGCCACCAGCAGCCTCACCTTTGGGACCCAGTACTTC
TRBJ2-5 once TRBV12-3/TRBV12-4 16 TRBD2 CASKPQSGRGQDTQYF TGTGCCAGCAAACCACAGAGCGGGAGGGGCCAAGATACCCAGTACTTC
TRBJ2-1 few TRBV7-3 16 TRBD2 CASSLMTSGRYNEQFF TGTGCCAGCAGCCTAATGACTAGCGGGAGGTACAATGAGCAGTTCTTC
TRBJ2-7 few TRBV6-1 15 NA CASSDFWGPDYEQYF TGTGCCAGCAGTGACTTTTGGGGTCCCGACTACGAGCAGTACTTC
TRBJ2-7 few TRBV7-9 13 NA CASSFSGYHEQYF TGTGCCAGCAGCTTTTCAGGTTATCACGAGCAGTACTTC
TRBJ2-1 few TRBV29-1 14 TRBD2 CSVAPGGSYNEQFF TGCAGCGTTGCCCCGGGGGGCTCCTACAATGAGCAGTTCTTC
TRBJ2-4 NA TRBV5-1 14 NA CASSIGDTQNIQYF TGCGCCAGCAGCATCGGGGACACCCAAAACATTCAGTACTTC
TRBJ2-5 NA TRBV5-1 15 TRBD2 CASSVGLAGEETQYF TGCGCCAGCAGCGTTGGACTAGCGGGAGAAGAGACCCAGTACTTC
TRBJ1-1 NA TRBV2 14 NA CASSEAPRRTEAFF TGTGCCAGCAGTGAAGCCCCAAGGAGGACTGAAGCTTTCTTT
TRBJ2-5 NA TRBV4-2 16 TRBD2 CASSQATSGRVETQYF TGTGCCAGCAGCCAAGCGACTAGCGGGAGGGTTGAGACCCAGTACTTC
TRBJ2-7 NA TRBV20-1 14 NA CSARLTGGVHEQYF TGCAGTGCTAGATTGACGGGTGGGGTCCACGAGCAGTACTTC
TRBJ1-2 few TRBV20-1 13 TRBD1 CSARDRDRYGYTF TGCAGTGCTCGGGACAGGGACCGCTATGGCTACACCTTC
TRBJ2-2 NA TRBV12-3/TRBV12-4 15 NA CASSRSAVNTGELFF TGTGCCAGCAGCAGGTCAGCCGTGAACACCGGGGAGCTGTTTTTT
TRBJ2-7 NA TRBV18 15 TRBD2 CASSPSSGGYYEQYF TGTGCCAGCTCACCATCGTCGGGGGGGTACTACGAGCAGTACTTC
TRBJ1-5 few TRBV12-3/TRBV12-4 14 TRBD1 CASSPTGGSQPQHF TGTGCCAGCAGTCCTACAGGGGGAAGTCAGCCCCAGCATTTT
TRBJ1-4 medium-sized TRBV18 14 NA CASSPGTADEKLFF TGTGCCAGCTCCCCCGGCACAGCGGATGAAAAACTGTTTTTT
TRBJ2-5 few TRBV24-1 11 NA CATKEGETQYF TGTGCCACCAAGGAGGGAGAGACCCAGTACTTC
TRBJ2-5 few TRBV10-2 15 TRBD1 CASSEPGQGQETQYF TGCGCCAGCAGTGAGCCGGGACAGGGTCAAGAGACCCAGTACTTC
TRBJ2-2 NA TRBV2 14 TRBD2 CASGSGRAIGELFF TGTGCCAGCGGTTCCGGGAGGGCCATCGGGGAGCTGTTTTTT
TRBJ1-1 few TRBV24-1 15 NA CATSAGPPRGTEAFF TGTGCCACCAGTGCAGGTCCCCCGAGAGGCACTGAAGCTTTCTTT
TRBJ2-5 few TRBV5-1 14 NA CASSLEGMGETQYF TGCGCCAGCAGCTTGGAAGGGATGGGGGAGACCCAGTACTTC
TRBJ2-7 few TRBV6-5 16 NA CASSYSWTREAYEQYF TGTGCCAGCAGTTACTCTTGGACGAGGGAAGCCTACGAGCAGTACTTC